This record concerns one T cell receptor beta chain sequence. The CDR3 loop spans 16 amino acids. Per germline, CDR1 MNHNS and CDR2 SASEGT. Trimming shortened V by 0 bases and J by 2 bases, and 12 bases separated the two germline ends. The repertoire was sequenced with immunoSEQ multiplex PCR; TCRdb's copy has only in-frame clones and lacks some. The sample has about 83,000 clones, about 84% seen once. This sample is drawn from a study of blood T cell repertoires in COVID-19. Study details: The study drew acute and convalescent COVID-19 samples from the United States, Italy and Spain.

Sequences were obtained from peripheral blood. This receptor was taken from a man aged 50-60 years with active COVID-19. The chain combines TRBV6-1 with TRBJ2-3; maybe TRBD2 (5 bases). CDR3 bases: TGTGCCAGCAGTGAAGCGGGTCCGGGGTTCACAGATACGCAGTATTTT. Amino acids: CASSEAGPGFTDTQYF.